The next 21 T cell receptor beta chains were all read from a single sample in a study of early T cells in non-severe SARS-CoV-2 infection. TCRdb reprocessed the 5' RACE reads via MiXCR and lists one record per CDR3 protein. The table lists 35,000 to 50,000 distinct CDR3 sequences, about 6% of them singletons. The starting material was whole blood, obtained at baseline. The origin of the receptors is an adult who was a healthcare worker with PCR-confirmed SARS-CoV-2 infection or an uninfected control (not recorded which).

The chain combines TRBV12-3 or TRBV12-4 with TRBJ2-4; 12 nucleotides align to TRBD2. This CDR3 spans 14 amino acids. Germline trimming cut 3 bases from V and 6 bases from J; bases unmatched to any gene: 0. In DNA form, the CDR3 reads TGTGCCAGCAGTTTGACTAGCGGGGGAAACATTCAGTACTTC. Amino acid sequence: CASSLTSGGNIQYF.

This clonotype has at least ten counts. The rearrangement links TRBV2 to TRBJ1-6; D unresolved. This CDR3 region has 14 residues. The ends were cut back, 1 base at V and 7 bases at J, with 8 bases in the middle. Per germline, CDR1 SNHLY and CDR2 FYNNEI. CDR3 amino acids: CASSEGVQNSPLHF. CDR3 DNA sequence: TGTGCCAGCAGTGAAGGGGTTCAAAATTCACCCCTCCACTTT.

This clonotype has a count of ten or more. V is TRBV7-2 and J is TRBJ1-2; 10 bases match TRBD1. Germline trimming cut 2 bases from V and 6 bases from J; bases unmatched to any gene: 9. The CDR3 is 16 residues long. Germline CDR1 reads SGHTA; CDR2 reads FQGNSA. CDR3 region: CASSLNIDRGRNGYTF. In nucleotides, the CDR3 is TGTGCCAGCAGCTTAAATATCGACAGGGGGCGGAATGGCTACACCTTC.

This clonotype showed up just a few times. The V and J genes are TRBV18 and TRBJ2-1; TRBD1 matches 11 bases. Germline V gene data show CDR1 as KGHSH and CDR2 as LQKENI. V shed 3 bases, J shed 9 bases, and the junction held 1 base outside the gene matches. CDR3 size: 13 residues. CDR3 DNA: TGTGCCAGCTCACCGGGACAGGGGGGTGAGCAGTTCTTC. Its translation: CASSPGQGGEQFF.

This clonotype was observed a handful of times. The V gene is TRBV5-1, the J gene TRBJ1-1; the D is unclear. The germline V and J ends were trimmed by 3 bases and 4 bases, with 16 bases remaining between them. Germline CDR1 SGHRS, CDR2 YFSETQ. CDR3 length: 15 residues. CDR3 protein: CASSWQAGRGTEAFF. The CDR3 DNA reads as TGCGCCAGCAGCTGGCAGGCAGGAAGAGGCACTGAAGCTTTCTTT.

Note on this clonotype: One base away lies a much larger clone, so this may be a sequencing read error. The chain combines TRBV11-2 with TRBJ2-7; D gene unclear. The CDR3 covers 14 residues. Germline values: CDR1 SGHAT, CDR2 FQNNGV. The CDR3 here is CVSSLDSSPSEQYF. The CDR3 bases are TGTGTCAGCAGCTTAGATTCTTCCCCATCCGAGCAGTACTTC.

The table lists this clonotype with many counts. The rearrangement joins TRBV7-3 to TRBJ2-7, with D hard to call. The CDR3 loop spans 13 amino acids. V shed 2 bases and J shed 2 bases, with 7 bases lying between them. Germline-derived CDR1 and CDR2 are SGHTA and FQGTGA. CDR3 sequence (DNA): TGTGCCAGCAGCTTATTCCCCGCCTACGAGCAGTACTTC. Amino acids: CASSLFPAYEQYF.

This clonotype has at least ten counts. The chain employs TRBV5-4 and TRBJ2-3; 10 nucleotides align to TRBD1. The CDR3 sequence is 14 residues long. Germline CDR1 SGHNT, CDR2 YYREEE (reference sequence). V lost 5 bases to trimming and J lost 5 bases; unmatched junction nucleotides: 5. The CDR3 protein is CASRQGQGIDTQYF. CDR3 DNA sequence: TGTGCCAGCAGACAGGGACAGGGGATAGATACGCAGTATTTT.

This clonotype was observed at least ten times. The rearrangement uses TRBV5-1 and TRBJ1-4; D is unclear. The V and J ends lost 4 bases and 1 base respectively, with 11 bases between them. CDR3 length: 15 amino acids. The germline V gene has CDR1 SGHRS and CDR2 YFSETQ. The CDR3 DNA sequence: TGCGCCAGCAGCGGCTCCACGATAACTAATGAAAAACTGTTTTTT. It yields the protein CASSGSTITNEKLFF.

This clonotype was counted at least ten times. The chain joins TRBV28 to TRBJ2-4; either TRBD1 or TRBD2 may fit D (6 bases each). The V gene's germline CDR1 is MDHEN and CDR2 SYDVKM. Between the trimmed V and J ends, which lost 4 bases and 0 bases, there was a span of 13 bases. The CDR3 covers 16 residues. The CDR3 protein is CASSSPGAKAKNIQYF. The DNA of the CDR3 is TGTGCCAGCAGTTCTCCGGGGGCGAAAGCCAAAAACATTCAGTACTTC. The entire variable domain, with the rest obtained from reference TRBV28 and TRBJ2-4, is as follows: DVKVTQSSRYLVKRTGEKVFLECVQDMDHENMFWYRQDPGLGLRLIYFSYDVKMKEKGDIPEGYSVSREKKERFSLILESASTNQTSMYLCASSSPGAKAKNIQYFGAGTRLSVL.

CDR3 sequence reads: CASSYSGGGAGTGELFF. CDR3 DNA: TGTGCCAGCAGTTACTCGGGAGGGGGCGCAGGGACCGGGGAGCTGTTTTTT. The V and J genes are TRBV6-6 and TRBJ2-2; perhaps D is TRBD1 or TRBD2 (7 bases each). V lost 0 bases, J lost 5 bases, and 16 bases lay in between. CDR3 size: 17 residues. Germline values: CDR1 MNHNY, CDR2 SVGAGI (reference sequence).

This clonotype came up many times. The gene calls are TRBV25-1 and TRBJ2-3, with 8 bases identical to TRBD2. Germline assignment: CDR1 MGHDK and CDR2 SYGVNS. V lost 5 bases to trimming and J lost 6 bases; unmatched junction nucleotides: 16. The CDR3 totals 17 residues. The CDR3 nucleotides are TGTGCCAGCAGTATCAGCGGGGGCCAACACGCGCGGGATACGCAGTATTTT. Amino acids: CASSISGGQHARDTQYF.

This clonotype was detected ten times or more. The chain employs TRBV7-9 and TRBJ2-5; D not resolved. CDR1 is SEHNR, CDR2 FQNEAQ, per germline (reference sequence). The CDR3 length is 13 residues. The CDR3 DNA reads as TGTGCTTCGGATTTGACCCTACAAGAGACCCAGTACTTC. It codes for CASDLTLQETQYF. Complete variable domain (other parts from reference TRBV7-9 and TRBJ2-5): DTGVSQNPRHKITKRGQNVTFRCDPISEHNRLYWYRQTLGQGPEFLTYFQNEAQLEKSRLLSDRFSAERPKGSFSTLEIQRTEQGDSAMYLCASDLTLQETQYFGPGTRLLVL.

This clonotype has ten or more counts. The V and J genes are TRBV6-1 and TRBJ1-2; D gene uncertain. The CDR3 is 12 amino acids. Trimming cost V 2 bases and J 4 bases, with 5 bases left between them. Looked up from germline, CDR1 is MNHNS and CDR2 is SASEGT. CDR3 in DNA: TGTGCCAGCAGTGAATTGGGCTATGGCTACACCTTC. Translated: CASSELGYGYTF.

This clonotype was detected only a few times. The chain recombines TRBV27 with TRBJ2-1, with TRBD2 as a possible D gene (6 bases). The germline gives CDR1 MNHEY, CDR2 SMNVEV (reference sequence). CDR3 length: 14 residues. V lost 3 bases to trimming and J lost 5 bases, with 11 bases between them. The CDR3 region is CASSFGDWDNEQFF. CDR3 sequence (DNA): TGTGCCAGCAGTTTCGGGGACTGGGACAATGAGCAGTTCTTC.

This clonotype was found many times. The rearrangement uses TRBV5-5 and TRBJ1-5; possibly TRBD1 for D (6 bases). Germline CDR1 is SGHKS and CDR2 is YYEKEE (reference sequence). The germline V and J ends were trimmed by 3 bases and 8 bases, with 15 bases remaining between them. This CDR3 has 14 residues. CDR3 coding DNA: TGTGCCAGCAGCTACACGACAGGTTTTGAGCCCCAGCATTTT. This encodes CASSYTTGFEPQHF.

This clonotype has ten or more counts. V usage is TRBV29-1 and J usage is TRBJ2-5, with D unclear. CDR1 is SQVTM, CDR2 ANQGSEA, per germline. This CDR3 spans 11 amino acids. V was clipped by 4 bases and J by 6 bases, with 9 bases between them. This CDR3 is CSVVQVKTQYF. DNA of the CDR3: TGCAGCGTTGTGCAGGTGAAGACCCAGTACTTC.

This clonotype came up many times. CDR3: CASSVAGSLGEQFF. CDR3 in DNA: TGTGCCAGCAGTGTAGCCGGGTCCCTCGGTGAGCAGTTCTTC. The V and J genes are TRBV25-1 and TRBJ2-1, with D uncertain. In germline, CDR1 is MGHDK, CDR2 SYGVNS. Trimming took 4 bases from V and 9 from J, leaving 16 bases between them. This CDR3 has 14 amino acids.

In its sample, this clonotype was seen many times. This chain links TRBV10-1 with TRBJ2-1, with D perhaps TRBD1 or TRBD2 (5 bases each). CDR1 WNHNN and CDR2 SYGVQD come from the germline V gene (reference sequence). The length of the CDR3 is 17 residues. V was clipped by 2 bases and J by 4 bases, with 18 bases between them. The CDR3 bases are TGCGCCAGCAGTGAGATGCTGGGGGTCGGCCCATACAATGAGCAGTTCTTC. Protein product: CASSEMLGVGPYNEQFF.

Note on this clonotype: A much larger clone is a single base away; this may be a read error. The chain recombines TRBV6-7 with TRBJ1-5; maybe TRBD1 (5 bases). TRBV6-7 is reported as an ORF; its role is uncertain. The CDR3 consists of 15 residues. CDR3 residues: CASSYWVRGNQHQHF. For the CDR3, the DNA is TGTGCCAGCAGTTACTGGGTAAGGGGCAATCAGCACCAGCATTTT.

The CDR3 DNA is TGTGCCAGCAGCTTTAGGACAGGCTTCGATGAAGCTTTCTTT. It specifies CASSFRTGFDEAFF. The V and J genes are TRBV21-1 and TRBJ1-1; the table's D call TRBD1 went unverified against the DNA. TRBV21-1 is shown as a pseudogene. The CDR3 consists of 14 residues.